The source of this T cell receptor beta chain is a study of shared clonotypes between healthy human individuals. Whole-study findings and limits: Represented genetic and exposure-history diversity was restricted by having few donors. Blood was the only sampled material, and tissue repertoires likely differ.

Germline values: CDR1 SGHVS, CDR2 FNYEAQ. The CDR3 runs 15 residues. The V end lost 5 bases, the J end lost 4 bases, and 16 bases lay between the germline ends. Generated by immunoSEQ multiplex PCR, the TCRdb table keeps only in-frame clones and is missing some. Of roughly 480,000 clones in the sample, roughly 85% were seen once. Regarding this clone: What it binds is unknown.

The chain recombines TRBV7-6 with TRBJ2-3; D is ambiguous. The sequence was collected from a woman between 40 and 55 years old in good health. Some clones in this sample may be carry-over from other donors' samples. Input material: PBMCs. The CDR3 loop reads CASSPFELASDTQYF. DNA for the CDR3: TGTGCCAGCAGCCCTTTTGAGTTAGCTTCAGATACGCAGTATTTT.